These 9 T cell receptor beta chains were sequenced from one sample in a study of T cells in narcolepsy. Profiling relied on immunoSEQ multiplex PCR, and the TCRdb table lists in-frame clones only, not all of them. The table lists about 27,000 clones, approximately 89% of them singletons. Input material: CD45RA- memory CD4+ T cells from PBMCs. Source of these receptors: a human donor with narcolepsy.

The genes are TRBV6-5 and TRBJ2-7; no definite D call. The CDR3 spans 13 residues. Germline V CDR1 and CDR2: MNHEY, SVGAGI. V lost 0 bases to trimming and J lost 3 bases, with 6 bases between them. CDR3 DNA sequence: TGTGCCAGCAGTTACTCGGCAGGCTACGAGCAGTACTTC. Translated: CASSYSAGYEQYF.

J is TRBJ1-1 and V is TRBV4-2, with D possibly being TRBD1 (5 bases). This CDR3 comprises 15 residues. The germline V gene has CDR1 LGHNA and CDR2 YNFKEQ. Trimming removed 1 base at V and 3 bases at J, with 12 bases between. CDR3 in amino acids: CASSQGGKGYTEAFF. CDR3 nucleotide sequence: TGTGCCAGCAGCCAAGGGGGGAAAGGGTACACTGAAGCTTTCTTT.

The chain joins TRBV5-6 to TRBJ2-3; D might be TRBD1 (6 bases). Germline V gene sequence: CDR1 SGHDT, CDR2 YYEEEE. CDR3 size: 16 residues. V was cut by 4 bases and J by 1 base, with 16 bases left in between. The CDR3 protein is CASSGGGPVGTDTQYF. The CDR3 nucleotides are TGTGCCAGCAGCGGGGGCGGGCCGGTGGGCACAGATACGCAGTATTTT.

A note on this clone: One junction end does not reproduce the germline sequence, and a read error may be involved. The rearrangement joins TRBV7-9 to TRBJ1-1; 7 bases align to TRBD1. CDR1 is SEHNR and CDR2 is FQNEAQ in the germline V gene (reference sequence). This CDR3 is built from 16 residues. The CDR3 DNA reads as TGTGCCACCAGCTTAGTAGCAGGGGGACGGAGCACTGAAGCTTTCTTT. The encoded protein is CATSLVAGGRSTEAFF.

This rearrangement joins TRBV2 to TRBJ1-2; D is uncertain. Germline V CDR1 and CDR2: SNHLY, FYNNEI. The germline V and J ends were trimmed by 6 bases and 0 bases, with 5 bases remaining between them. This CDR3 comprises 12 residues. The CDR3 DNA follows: TGTGCCAGCAGGAAAGCTAACTATGGCTACACCTTC. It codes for CASRKANYGYTF. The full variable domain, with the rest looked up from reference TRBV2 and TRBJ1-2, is EPEVTQTPSHQVTQMGQEVILRCVPISNHLYFYWYRQILGQKVEFLVSFYNNEISEKSEIFDDQFSVERPDGSNFTLKIRSTKLEDSAMYFCASRKANYGYTFGSGTRLTVV.

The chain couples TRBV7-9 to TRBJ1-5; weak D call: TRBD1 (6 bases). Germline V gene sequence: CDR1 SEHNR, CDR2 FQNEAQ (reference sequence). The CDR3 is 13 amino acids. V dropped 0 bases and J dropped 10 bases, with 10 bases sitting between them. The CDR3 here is CASSLAAGTPQHF. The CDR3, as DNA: TGTGCCAGCAGCTTAGCGGCCGGGACACCCCAGCATTTT.

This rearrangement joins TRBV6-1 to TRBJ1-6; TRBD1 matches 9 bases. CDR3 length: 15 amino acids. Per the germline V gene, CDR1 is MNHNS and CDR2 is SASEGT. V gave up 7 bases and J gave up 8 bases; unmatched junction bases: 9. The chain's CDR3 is CASISGQGGYSPLHF. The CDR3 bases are TGTGCCAGCATCTCGGGACAGGGAGGGTATTCACCCCTCCACTTT.

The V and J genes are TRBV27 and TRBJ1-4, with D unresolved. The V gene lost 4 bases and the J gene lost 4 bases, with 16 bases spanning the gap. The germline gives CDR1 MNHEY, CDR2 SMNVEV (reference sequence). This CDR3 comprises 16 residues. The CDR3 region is CASSSVSRRGNEKLFF. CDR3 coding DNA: TGTGCCAGCAGTTCCGTTTCGCGGCGGGGTAATGAAAAACTGTTTTTT.

For the CDR3, the DNA is TGTGCCAGCAGCCTCGACGGAGGGGATAATTCACCCCTCCACTTT. As protein: CASSLDGGDNSPLHF. The chain uses TRBV6-1 and TRBJ1-6; D is possibly TRBD1 (5 bases). Trimming took 6 bases from V and 5 from J, leaving 14 bases between them. Per germline, CDR1 MNHNS and CDR2 SASEGT. The CDR3 has 15 residues.